This T cell receptor (beta chain) was sequenced during a study of shared clonotypes between healthy human individuals. The repertoire was sequenced with immunoSEQ multiplex PCR; TCRdb's copy has only in-frame clones and lacks some. Found here are more than 2 million clones, just under 95% of them singletons; the top ten hold 1.5% to 2%. Positively selected for CCR7, the CD45RO-negative cells used as naive CD8 cells excluded terminally differentiated effector memory CD45RA+ cells. The TCR comes from a man between 18 and 29 years old in good health. Some clones in this sample may be carry-over from other donors' samples. Sample: naive CD8+ T cells from PBMCs.

The CDR3 is CALRPGELFF. CDR3 sequence (DNA): TGTGCCCTCCGGCCCGGGGAGCTGTTTTTT. The V call is TRBV7-9, the J call TRBJ2-2, with D unclear. Germline V lookup: CDR1 SEHNR, CDR2 FQNEAQ (reference sequence). CDR3 length: 10 amino acids. V was trimmed by 11 bases and J by 6 bases, leaving 7 bases between them.